This entry describes one TCR beta chain. Here immunoSEQ multiplex PCR was the method, and the copy in TCRdb shows in-frame clones only, minus some. The data contain 65,000 to 90,000 clones, around 88% of them singletons. The data originate from a study of OX40 agonist ivuxolimab in advanced cancers. Whole-study context: Patients with hepatocellular carcinoma, melanoma, renal cell or head and neck cancer made up the dose-escalation patients.

The V gene lost 7 bases and the J gene lost 5 bases, with 14 bases spanning the gap. The CDR3 extends over 13 amino acids. Germline values: CDR1 SGHTA, CDR2 FQGNSA. Material: CD4+ or CD8+ T cells sorted from blood, obtained in a trial of the OX40 agonist ivuxolimab. The chain uses TRBV7-2 and TRBJ2-5; D is ambiguous. The sequence derives from an adult with an advanced solid tumor such as melanoma, head and neck, liver or kidney cancer. The CDR3 spells CASTLRAGETQYF. The CDR3 nucleotides are TGTGCCAGCACCCTTAGGGCCGGTGAGACCCAGTACTTC. Full variable domain (missing parts from reference TRBV7-2 and TRBJ2-5): GAGVSQSPSNKVTEKGKDVELRCDPISGHTALYWYRQSLGQGLEFLIYFQGNSAPDKSGLPSDRFSAERTGGSVSTLTIQRTQQEDSAVYLCASTLRAGETQYFGPGTRLLVL.